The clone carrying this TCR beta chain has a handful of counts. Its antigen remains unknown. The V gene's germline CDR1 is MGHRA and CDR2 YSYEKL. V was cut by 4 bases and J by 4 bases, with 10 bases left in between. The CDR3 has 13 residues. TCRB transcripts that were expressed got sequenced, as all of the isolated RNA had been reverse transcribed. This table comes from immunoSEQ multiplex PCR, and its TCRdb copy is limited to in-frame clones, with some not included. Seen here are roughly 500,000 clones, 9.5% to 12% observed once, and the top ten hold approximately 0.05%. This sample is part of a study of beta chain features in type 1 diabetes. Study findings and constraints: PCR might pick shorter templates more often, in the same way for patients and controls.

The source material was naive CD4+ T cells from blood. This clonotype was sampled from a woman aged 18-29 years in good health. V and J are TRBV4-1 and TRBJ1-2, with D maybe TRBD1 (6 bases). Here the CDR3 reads CASSPTGIYGYTF. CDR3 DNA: TGCGCCAGCAGCCCGACAGGTATCTATGGCTACACCTTC.